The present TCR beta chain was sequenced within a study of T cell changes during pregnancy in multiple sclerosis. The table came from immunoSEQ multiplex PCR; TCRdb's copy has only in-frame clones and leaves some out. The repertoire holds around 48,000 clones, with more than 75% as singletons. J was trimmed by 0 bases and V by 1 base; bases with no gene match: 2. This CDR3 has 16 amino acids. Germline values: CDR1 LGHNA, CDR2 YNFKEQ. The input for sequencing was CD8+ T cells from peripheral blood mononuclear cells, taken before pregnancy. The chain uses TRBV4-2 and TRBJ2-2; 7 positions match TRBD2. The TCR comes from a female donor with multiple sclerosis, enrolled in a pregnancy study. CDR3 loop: CASSQAAGANTGELFF. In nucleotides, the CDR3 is TGTGCCAGCAGCCAAGCGGCGGGGGCGAACACCGGGGAGCTGTTTTTT.